This T cell receptor (beta chain) was captured in a study of graft-versus-host responses after intestinal transplantation. With regard to this clone: Its matching antigen is unknown.

The V end lost 3 bases, the J end lost 3 bases, and 11 bases lay between the germline ends. Germline V CDR1 and CDR2: LNHDA, SQIVND (reference sequence). This CDR3 spans 15 amino acids. Produced via immunoSEQ multiplex PCR; TCRdb's table is partial and in-frame only. The sample holds 85,000 to 95,000 clones, around 93% seen once. Whole-study results and caveats: Present in recipient marrow, GvH clones included some that appeared first in ileum or blood.

The sample in question was unstimulated CD8+ T cells sorted from spleen or lymph node cells, obtained before intestinal transplant. V gene TRBV19 combines with J gene TRBJ1-4; D is unclear. The TCR sequence derives from a human donor who received an intestinal transplant. The CDR3 protein is CASSIGVAANEKLFF. In DNA form, the CDR3 reads TGTGCCAGTAGTATCGGGGTGGCGGCTAATGAAAAACTGTTTTTT. The full variable domain, its missing parts supplied by reference TRBV19 and TRBJ1-4, is DGGITQSPKYLFRKEGQNVTLSCEQNLNHDAMYWYRQDPGQGLRLIYYSQIVNDFQKGDIAEGYSVSREKKESFPLTVTSAQKNPTAFYLCASSIGVAANEKLFFGSGTQLSVL.